These 9 T cell receptor beta chains were all obtained from the same sample, sequenced in a study of T cells in Graves' hyperthyroidism and ophthalmopathy. Template material for amplifying TCR beta CDR3 regions consisted of RNA transcripts. The study used the HTBI primer set for a first-round RT-PCR of the TCR CDR3. Each CDR3 protein gets one entry after TCRdb re-called the multiplex PCR reads with MiXCR. The profile shows about 420,000 distinct CDR3 sequences, around 16% of them singletons. Source material: blood. The origin of the receptors is a woman under 30 with Graves' hyperthyroidism.

The V and J genes are TRBV19 and TRBJ1-2; D is unresolved. Germline loops: CDR1 LNHDA, CDR2 SQIVND (reference sequence). Trimming cost V 2 bases and J 5 bases, with 15 bases left between them. This CDR3 is 15 amino acids long. CDR3 sequence: CASSISGPARYGYTF. CDR3 in DNA: TGTGCCAGTAGTATATCTGGGCCAGCTAGGTATGGCTACACCTTC.

This clonotype showed up many times. The gene calls are TRBV20-1 and TRBJ2-1; TRBD2 aligns across 7 bases. This CDR3 has 14 amino acids. Germline V lookup: CDR1 DFQATT, CDR2 SNEGSKA (reference sequence). The ends lost 5 bases at V and 3 bases at J; junction bases unmatched: 7. CDR3 nucleotide sequence: TGCAGTGCTGTCCGACTAGCAAACTACAATGAGCAGTTCTTC. Translated, it gives CSAVRLANYNEQFF.

This clonotype was counted many times. The rearrangement uses TRBV11-2 and TRBJ1-2, with D maybe TRBD1 (5 bases). Trimming left V 1 base short and J 7 bases short, with 19 bases between. Germline V gene data show CDR1 as SGHAT and CDR2 as FQNNGV. The CDR3 covers 16 residues. In nucleotides, the CDR3 is TGTGCCAGCAGCTTAGTTGCTGACAGCCGTCGCCCTGGCTACACCTTC. Protein: CASSLVADSRRPGYTF.

This clonotype was recorded at least ten times. The chain carries TRBV11-2 and TRBJ2-1; 7 positions agree with TRBD1. The CDR3 sequence is 13 residues long. V dropped 8 bases and J dropped 7; count of bases not matched to a gene: 8. CDR1 and CDR2 from the germline V gene are SGHAT and FQNNGV. This CDR3 reads CASATDRQNEQFF. The CDR3 nucleotides are TGTGCCAGCGCCACGGACAGGCAGAATGAGCAGTTCTTC.

This clonotype was counted a few times. This rearrangement joins TRBV20-1 to TRBJ2-3, with D perhaps TRBD2 (6 bases). This CDR3 is 15 amino acids long. Germline V gene lookup returns CDR1 DFQATT and CDR2 SNEGSKA (reference sequence). The ends were cut back, 4 bases at V and 5 bases at J, with 19 bases in the middle. The chain's CDR3 is CSANSVGGLVDTQYF. CDR3 coding DNA: TGCAGTGCTAACAGCGTCGGGGGTCTTGTAGATACGCAGTATTTT.

Many counts were recorded for this clonotype. The chain uses TRBV4-1 and TRBJ1-1; D uncertain. The germline V gene has CDR1 MGHRA and CDR2 YSYEKL. Trimming removed 5 bases from V and 3 bases from J, with 10 bases in between. The CDR3 spans 13 residues. The CDR3 DNA is TGCGCCAGCAGCTATAACGCGGACACTGAAGCTTTCTTT. Protein sequence: CASSYNADTEAFF.

This clonotype was observed at least ten times. The CDR3 DNA follows: TGTGCCAGCAGCCCCCGGAGGGGCTGGTACAATGAGCAGTTCTTC. Its translation is CASSPRRGWYNEQFF. This rearrangement joins TRBV11-2 to TRBJ2-1; D is perhaps TRBD2 (6 bases). V was shortened by 5 bases and J by 4 bases, with 15 bases between the two germline ends. Germline assignment: CDR1 SGHAT and CDR2 FQNNGV. This CDR3 has 15 amino acids.

Many counts were recorded for this clonotype. This sequence joins TRBV20-1 and TRBJ2-7; a weak D match, TRBD2 (5 bases). V was pared by 2 bases and J by 3 bases, with 11 bases between. The CDR3 has 13 amino acids. Germline CDR1 is DFQATT and CDR2 is SNEGSKA (reference sequence). CDR3 protein: CSARRGPSYEQYF. The CDR3, as DNA: TGCAGTGCTAGAAGAGGGCCGAGCTACGAGCAGTACTTC.

This clonotype has only a few counts. The V and J genes are TRBV7-3 and TRBJ1-6, with no clear D. Per germline, CDR1 SGHTA and CDR2 FQGTGA. The CDR3 extends over 14 amino acids. Trimming shortened V by 0 bases and J by 8 bases, and 8 bases separated the two germline ends. This CDR3 reads CASSLTAWDSPLHF. In DNA form, the CDR3 reads TGTGCCAGCAGCTTAACGGCCTGGGATTCACCCCTCCACTTT.